The clone carrying this T cell receptor (beta chain) was seen at least ten times. Its antigen is not known. The library protocol tagged individual cDNA molecules with unique molecular identifiers. Each CDR3 protein is one row after TCRdb ran MiXCR on the 5' RACE reads. The sample contains approximately 76,000 distinct CDR3 sequences, over 9% of which appear only once. The V gene lost 2 bases and the J gene lost 9 bases, with 17 bases spanning the gap. The CDR3 runs 16 residues. These data originate in a study of early T cells in non-severe SARS-CoV-2 infection. Overall study context: Investigators sequenced bulk RNA drawn from unsorted whole blood, and chains remained unpaired. Findings and caveats of the study: Lookups in VDJdb leaned toward anti-spike CD8 responses and missed private and CD4 specificities.

The origin of this receptor is an adult who was a healthcare worker with PCR-confirmed SARS-CoV-2 infection or an uninfected control (not recorded which). Input material: whole blood. The chain employs TRBV12-3 or TRBV12-4 and TRBJ1-6; weak D call: TRBD1 (5 bases). The CDR3 loop reads CASSLSPGSRGSPLHF. CDR3 nucleotides: TGTGCCAGCAGTTTATCTCCCGGGTCTAGGGGTTCACCCCTCCACTTT.